This T cell receptor (beta chain) came from a study of OX40 agonist ivuxolimab in advanced cancers. Study background: Partial responses, seen in three patients, involved one hepatocellular carcinoma and two cutaneous melanomas. Findings of the study overall: In the expanded peripheral T cells, antigen specificity was never determined. The CD4+ and CD8+ T cells in the blood had expanded clonally by week 6 at 0.1 to 3.0 mg/kg.

Using immunoSEQ multiplex PCR, the repertoire was profiled, and TCRdb retains in-frame clones only, with some absent. The sample yields around 50,000 clones, 75% to 85% seen once. About this clone itself: The antigen remains undetermined. This specimen includes other DNA sequences encoding the same CDR3.

The cohort excluded patients with autoimmune disease history or systemic immunosuppression. CDR1 and CDR2 from the germline V gene are ENHRY and SYGVKD. V lost 3 bases and J 6 bases, leaving 21 bases between the germline ends. This CDR3 has 17 amino acids. This TCR derives from an adult with an advanced solid tumor such as melanoma, head and neck, liver or kidney cancer. The rearrangement uses TRBV10-3 and TRBJ2-1; unclear D gene. Source: CD4+ or CD8+ T cells sorted from blood, taken in a trial of the OX40 agonist ivuxolimab. CDR3 amino acids: CAISDSTVRVGSNEQFF. CDR3 DNA sequence: TGTGCCATCAGTGATTCCACTGTTAGGGTGGGATCCAATGAGCAGTTCTTC.